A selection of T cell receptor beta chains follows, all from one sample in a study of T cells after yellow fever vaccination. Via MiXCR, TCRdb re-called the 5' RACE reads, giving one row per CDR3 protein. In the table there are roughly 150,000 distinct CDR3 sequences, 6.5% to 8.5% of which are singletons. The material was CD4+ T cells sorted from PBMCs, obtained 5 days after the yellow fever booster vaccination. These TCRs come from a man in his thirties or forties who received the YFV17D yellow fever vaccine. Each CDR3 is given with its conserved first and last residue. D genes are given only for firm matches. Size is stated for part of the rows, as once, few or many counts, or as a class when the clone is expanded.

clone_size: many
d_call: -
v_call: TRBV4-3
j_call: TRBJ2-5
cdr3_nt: TGCGCCAGCAGCCGAGGGGGTCACAGGGCGCGTGGTGAGACCCAGTACTTC
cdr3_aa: CASSRGGHRARGETQYF

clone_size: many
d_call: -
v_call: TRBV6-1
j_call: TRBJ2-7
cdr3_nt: TGTGCCAGCAGGATCGTGGGCGAGCAGTACTTC
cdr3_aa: CASRIVGEQYF

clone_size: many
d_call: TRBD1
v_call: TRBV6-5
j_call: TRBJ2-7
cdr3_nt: TGTGCCAGCAGTTACCTCCGGGACAGCCACGAGCAGTACTTC
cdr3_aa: CASSYLRDSHEQYF

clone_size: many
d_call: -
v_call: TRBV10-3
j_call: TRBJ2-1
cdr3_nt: TGTGCCATGGGAAGGGACAATGCTCACAATGAGCAGTTCTTC
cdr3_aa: CAMGRDNAHNEQFF

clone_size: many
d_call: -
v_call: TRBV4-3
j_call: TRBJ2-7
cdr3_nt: TGCGCCAGCAGCCAAGTTGCGGGCGGCTCCTACGAGCAGTACTTC
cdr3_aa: CASSQVAGGSYEQYF

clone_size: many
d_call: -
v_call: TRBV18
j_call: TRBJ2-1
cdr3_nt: TGTGCCAGCTCACCCGTTCGGGGCTCCTACTACAATGAGCAGTTCTTC
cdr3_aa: CASSPVRGSYYNEQFF

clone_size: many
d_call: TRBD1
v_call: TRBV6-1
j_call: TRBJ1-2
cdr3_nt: TGTGCCAGCAGGAATCGACAGGGTGGCTATGGCTACACCTTC
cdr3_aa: CASRNRQGGYGYTF

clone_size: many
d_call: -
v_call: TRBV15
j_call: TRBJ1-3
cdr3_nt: TGTGCCACCAGCAGCCAGACGGGGACCCAACCTGGAAACACCATATATTTT
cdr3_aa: CATSSQTGTQPGNTIYF

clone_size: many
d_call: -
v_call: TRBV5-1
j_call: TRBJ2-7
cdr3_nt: TGCGCCAGCAGCTCCGGGATAGACTACGAGCAGTACTTC
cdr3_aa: CASSSGIDYEQYF

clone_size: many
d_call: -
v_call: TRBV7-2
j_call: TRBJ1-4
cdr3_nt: TGTGCCAGCAGCGCCCGAGGGGGGGGAAATGAAAAACTGTTTTTT
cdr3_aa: CASSARGGGNEKLFF

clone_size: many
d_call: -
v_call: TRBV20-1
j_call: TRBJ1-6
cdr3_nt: TGCAGTGCTAGAAGAGAAGCAAGTGATTCACCCCTCCACTTT
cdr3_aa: CSARREASDSPLHF

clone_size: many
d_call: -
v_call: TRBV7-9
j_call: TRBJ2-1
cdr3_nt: TGTGCCAGCAGCCCCTCTCGGGCGCCGCAGTTCTTC
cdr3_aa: CASSPSRAPQFF

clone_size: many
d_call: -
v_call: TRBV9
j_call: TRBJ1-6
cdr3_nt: TGTGCCAGCAGCGGACAAGGACCTGCCGGGTCACCCCTCCACTTT
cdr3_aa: CASSGQGPAGSPLHF

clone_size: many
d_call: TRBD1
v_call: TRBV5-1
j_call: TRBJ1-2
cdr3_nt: TGCGCCAGCAGCCCCGGGACAGGGGTTGGCTACACCTTC
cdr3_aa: CASSPGTGVGYTF

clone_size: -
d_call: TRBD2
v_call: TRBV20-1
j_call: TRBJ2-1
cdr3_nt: TGCAGTGCTTCCCCGGGACTAGTCGCCAATGAGCAGTTCTTC
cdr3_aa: CSASPGLVANEQFF

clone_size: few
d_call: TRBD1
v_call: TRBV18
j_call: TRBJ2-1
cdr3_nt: TGTGCCAGCTCAGTATGGGACAGCTCATACAATGAGCAGTTCTTC
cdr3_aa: CASSVWDSSYNEQFF

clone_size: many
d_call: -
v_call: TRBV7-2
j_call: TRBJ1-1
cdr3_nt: TGTGCCAGCACCTTAGAAAGGGCGGAAGCTTTCTTT
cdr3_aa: CASTLERAEAFF

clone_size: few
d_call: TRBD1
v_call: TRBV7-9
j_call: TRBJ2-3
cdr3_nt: TGTGCCAGCAGCTTAAGGGGACAGGGGTCGGATACGCAGTATTTT
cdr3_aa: CASSLRGQGSDTQYF

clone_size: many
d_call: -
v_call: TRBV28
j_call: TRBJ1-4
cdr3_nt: TGTGCCAGCAGAGCTACGGGGAGAGCTAATGAAAAACTGTTTTTT
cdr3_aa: CASRATGRANEKLFF

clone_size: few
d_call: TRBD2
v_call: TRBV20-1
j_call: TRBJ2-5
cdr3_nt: TGCAGTGCTAGAGGGAGCGGGGGCCCCCTAAACCAAGAGACCCAGTACTTC
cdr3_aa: CSARGSGGPLNQETQYF

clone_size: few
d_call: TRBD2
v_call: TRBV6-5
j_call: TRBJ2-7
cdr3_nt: TGTGCCAGCAGTTACCTCACTAGCGGGAGGGCCGGGGAGCAGTACTTC
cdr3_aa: CASSYLTSGRAGEQYF

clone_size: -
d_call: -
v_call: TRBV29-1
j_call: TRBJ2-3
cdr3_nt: TGCAGCGTTGAAACCCCCGCGGGATCAGATACGCAGTATTTT
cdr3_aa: CSVETPAGSDTQYF

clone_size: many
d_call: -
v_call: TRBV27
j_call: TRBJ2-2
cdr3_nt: TGTGCCAGCCATCCTCAGGGGTGGACCGGGGAGCTGTTTTTT
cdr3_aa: CASHPQGWTGELFF

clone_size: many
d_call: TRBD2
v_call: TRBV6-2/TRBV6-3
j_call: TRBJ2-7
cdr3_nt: TGTGCCAGCAGTTTTAGCGGGAGAAGGGCCGAGCAGTACTTC
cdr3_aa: CASSFSGRRAEQYF

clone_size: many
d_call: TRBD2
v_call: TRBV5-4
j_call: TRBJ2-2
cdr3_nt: TGTGCCAGCAGCCACTTAGCGGGAGCAGGAACCGGGGAGCTGTTTTTT
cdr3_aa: CASSHLAGAGTGELFF

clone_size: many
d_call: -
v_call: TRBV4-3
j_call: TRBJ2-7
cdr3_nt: TGCGCCAGCAGCCAAGATTCAATTACCGAGCAGTACTTC
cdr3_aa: CASSQDSITEQYF

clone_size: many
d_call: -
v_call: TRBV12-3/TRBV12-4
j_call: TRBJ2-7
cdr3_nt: TGTGCCAGCAGTTTTGGGGGCTACGAGCAGTACTTC
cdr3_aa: CASSFGGYEQYF

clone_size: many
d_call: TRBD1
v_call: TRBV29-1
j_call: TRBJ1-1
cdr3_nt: TGCAGCGTGGGACAGGGTGTTCTCACTGAAGCTTTCTTT
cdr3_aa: CSVGQGVLTEAFF

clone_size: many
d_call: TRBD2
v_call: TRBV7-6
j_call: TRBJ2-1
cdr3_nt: TGTGCCAGCAGCTTAGGGAGATTAGCGGGAGGGGACGAGCAGTTCTTC
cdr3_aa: CASSLGRLAGGDEQFF